These 18 T cell receptor beta chains were sequenced from one sample in a study of T cells in Graves' hyperthyroidism and ophthalmopathy. What was amplified from RNA transcripts were TCR beta CDR3 regions. With the HTBI primer set, the TCR CDR3 went through a first round of RT-PCR. TCRdb re-derived calls from the multiplex PCR reads in MiXCR, one entry per CDR3 protein. Of approximately 490,000 distinct CDR3 sequences detected, roughly 22% appear once; the ten largest clones hold under 55%. Sequencing was done on a sample of blood. Receptor source: a woman between 70 and 85 years old with Graves' ophthalmopathy.

This clonotype has a handful of counts. This sequence joins TRBV6-2 or TRBV6-3 and TRBJ2-7, with D possibly being TRBD2 (6 bases). The V end lost 5 bases, the J end lost 2 bases, and 19 bases lay between the germline ends. The CDR3 contains 16 residues. Germline assignment: CDR1 MNHEY and CDR2 SVGEGT. CDR3 DNA sequence: TGTGCCAGCAGTAGCCCGGGACTTCCGCCTACCTACGAGCAGTACTTC. Protein sequence: CASSSPGLPPTYEQYF.

V is TRBV7-9 and J is TRBJ2-7; no firm D call. CDR1 is SEHNR, CDR2 FQNEAQ, per germline (reference sequence). With 5 bases removed from V and 3 bases from J, the gap between germline ends came to 17 bases. The CDR3 has 15 residues. CDR3 amino acids: CASSGWADAYYEQYF. DNA of the CDR3: TGTGCCAGCAGCGGATGGGCGGATGCTTACTACGAGCAGTACTTC. The complete variable domain, with remaining parts taken from reference TRBV7-9 and TRBJ2-7, reads DTGVSQNPRHKITKRGQNVTFRCDPISEHNRLYWYRQTLGQGPEFLTYFQNEAQLEKSRLLSDRFSAERPKGSFSTLEIQRTEQGDSAMYLCASSGWADAYYEQYFGPGTRLTVT.

The genes are TRBV5-1 and TRBJ1-3; possibly TRBD1 for D (5 bases). CDR3 length: 17 residues. The V gene lost 4 bases and the J gene lost 1 base, with 18 bases spanning the gap. Looked up from germline, CDR1 is SGHRS and CDR2 is YFSETQ. The CDR3 DNA sequence: TGCGCCAGCAGCCCCGGGACTTGGTCGTTATCTGGAAACACCATATATTTT. It specifies CASSPGTWSLSGNTIYF.

The chain has TRBV15 and TRBJ1-2; tentatively, D is TRBD1 (6 bases). The germline CDR1 and CDR2 sequences are LNHNV and YYDKDF (reference sequence). The V and J ends lost 3 bases and 6 bases respectively, with 20 bases between them. The CDR3 runs to 16 residues. The CDR3 DNA follows: TGTGCCACCAGCAGTGGCACAGGGTCTAGGGTGAATGGCTACACCTTC. Amino acid sequence: CATSSGTGSRVNGYTF. Full variable domain (missing parts from reference TRBV15 and TRBJ1-2): DAMVIQNPRYQVTQFGKPVTLSCSQTLNHNVMYWYQQKSSQAPKLLFHYYDKDFNNEADTPDNFQSRRPNTSFCFLDIRSPGLGDTAMYLCATSSGTGSRVNGYTFGSGTRLTVV.

This clonotype was picked up many times. This chain joins TRBV12-3 or TRBV12-4 and TRBJ2-7; 14 bases match TRBD2. The trim removed 3 bases at V and 1 base at J, leaving 11 bases unmatched. The CDR3 consists of 19 residues. CDR3 region: CASSFGGGTSGSLSYEQYF. DNA of the CDR3: TGTGCCAGCAGTTTTGGGGGTGGGACTAGCGGGAGTTTATCCTACGAGCAGTACTTC.

The chain is built from TRBV5-6 and TRBJ2-3; D unresolved. This CDR3 has 13 amino acids. Trimming took 4 bases from V and 4 from J, leaving 10 bases between them. Germline V gene data show CDR1 as SGHDT and CDR2 as YYEEEE. CDR3 in amino acids: CASSVGWADTQYF. The DNA for the CDR3 is TGTGCCAGCAGCGTTGGTTGGGCAGATACGCAGTATTTT.

This clonotype was counted ten times or more. The CDR3 DNA sequence: TGTGCCAGCAGCCCCCAACCGACAGGGGGTGGTGAGCAGTACTTC. It is translated as CASSPQPTGGGEQYF. V and J are TRBV11-2 and TRBJ2-7, with 9 bases lining up with TRBD1. CDR1 is SGHAT, CDR2 FQNNGV, per germline. With 5 bases clipped from V and 7 bases from J, the junction kept 12 bases outside the gene matches. CDR3 size: 15 residues.

Ten or more counts support this clonotype. This chain links TRBV20-1 with TRBJ2-1, with D perhaps matching TRBD2 (5 bases). Per germline, CDR1 DFQATT and CDR2 SNEGSKA (reference sequence). V lost 0 bases and J 1 base, leaving 7 bases between the germline ends. The CDR3 runs to 14 residues. CDR3 sequence (DNA): TGCAGTGCTAGAGACGGGAATTCCTACAATGAGCAGTTCTTC. This encodes CSARDGNSYNEQFF.

This clonotype was counted a few times. V is TRBV11-3 and J is TRBJ1-6; D possibly corresponds to TRBD1 (5 bases). The V end was cut by 5 bases, the J end by 9 bases, with 11 bases between. There are 13 residues in the CDR3. CDR1 is SGHNT and CDR2 is YENEEA in the germline V gene. The CDR3 sequence: CASSRGPLSPLHF. The CDR3 DNA reads TGTGCCAGCAGCCGGGGACCTCTTTCACCCCTCCACTTT. Drawing the rest from reference TRBV11-3 and TRBJ1-6, the complete variable domain is EAGVVQSPRYKIIEKKQPVAFWCNPISGHNTLYWYLQNLGQGPELLIRYENEEAVDDSQLPKDRFSAERLKGVDSTLKIQPAELGDSAVYLCASSRGPLSPLHFGNGTRLTVT.

This clonotype was seen a few times. The genes are TRBV6-1 and TRBJ2-1; 7 bases agree with TRBD1. Germline loops: CDR1 MNHNS, CDR2 SASEGT. This CDR3 is built from 15 residues. Unmatched junction bases numbered 5, after V lost 6 bases and J lost 0 bases. The CDR3 sequence: CASRTTGNSYNEQFF. CDR3 DNA: TGTGCCAGCAGGACGACAGGGAACTCCTACAATGAGCAGTTCTTC.

This clonotype was detected a few times. V is TRBV20-1 and J is TRBJ2-7; the match to TRBD2 covers 12 bases. Germline CDR1 DFQATT, CDR2 SNEGSKA (reference sequence). The CDR3 sequence is 15 residues long. The trim removed 4 bases at V and 0 bases at J, leaving 4 bases unmatched. The DNA for the CDR3 is TGCAGTGCTACCCTGACTAGCGGGAGCTCCTACGAGCAGTACTTC. As protein: CSATLTSGSSYEQYF.

In its sample, this clonotype was seen many times. The chain couples TRBV2 to TRBJ2-5; 12 bases line up with TRBD1. The germline V gene encodes CDR1 SNHLY and CDR2 FYNNEI. CDR3 length equals 15 residues. V was clipped by 7 bases and J by 9 bases; unmatched bases: 12. The CDR3 region is CASTVLGQGARAQYF. The CDR3 DNA follows: TGTGCCAGCACCGTCTTGGGACAGGGGGCGAGGGCCCAGTACTTC.

The V gene is TRBV5-1, the J gene TRBJ1-4, with no clear D. Germline loops: CDR1 SGHRS, CDR2 YFSETQ. Trimming took off 1 base at V and 5 bases at J, with 15 bases between the two ends. The CDR3 runs 16 residues. The DNA for the CDR3 is TGCGCCAGCAGCTTGAGTTTAGGCGGCCAGAATGAAAAACTGTTTTTT. Residues: CASSLSLGGQNEKLFF.

On this clonotype: The junction departs from the called germline gene at one end, perhaps through a read error. This sequence joins TRBV5-5 and TRBJ2-7; TRBD2 is a possible D gene (5 bases). There are 12 residues in the CDR3. Germline CDR1 is SGHKS and CDR2 is YYEKEE (reference sequence). In nucleotides, the CDR3 is TGCGCCAGCAGTGGGAGCGGCTACGAGCGGTACTTC. Protein: CASSGSGYERYF. The entire variable domain, with the rest obtained from reference TRBV5-5 and TRBJ2-7, is as follows: DAGVTQSPTHLIKTRGQQVTLRCSPISGHKSVSWYQQVLGQGPQFIFQYYEKEERGRGNFPDRFSARQFPNYSSELNVNALLLGDSALYLCASSGSGYERYFGPGTRLTVT.

This clonotype came up a few times. The chain recombines TRBV6-2 or TRBV6-3 with TRBJ1-5, with 8 nucleotides matching TRBD1. Trimming removed 0 bases from V and 7 bases from J; junction bases left unmatched: 5. CDR1 is MNHEY and CDR2 is SVGEGT in the germline V gene. The CDR3 contains 15 residues. CDR3 nucleotides: TGTGCCAGCAGTTACTCTCCAGGACAGGGCCAGCCCCAGCATTTT. Translating gives CASSYSPGQGQPQHF.

The chain combines TRBV12-3 or TRBV12-4 with TRBJ2-6; D gene unclear. The V gene lost 5 bases and the J gene lost 0 bases, with 14 bases spanning the gap. This CDR3 comprises 17 residues. The CDR3 nucleotides are TGTGCCAGCAGTCCCGGCAACCCCAGCTCTGGGGCCAACGTCCTGACTTTC. It translates to CASSPGNPSSGANVLTF.

This rearrangement joins TRBV5-1 to TRBJ2-1, with TRBD2 identical over 9 bases. J lost 4 bases, V lost 5 bases, and 7 bases had no gene match. CDR3 length equals 15 residues. Germline CDR1 and CDR2: SGHRS and YFSETQ. The CDR3 DNA reads TGCGCCAGCAGGCCCCTAGCGGGGATTTACAATGAGCAGTTCTTC. It yields the protein CASRPLAGIYNEQFF.

J is TRBJ1-1 and V is TRBV20-1, with D maybe TRBD1 (6 bases). The CDR3 has 13 residues. Germline CDR1 is DFQATT and CDR2 is SNEGSKA (reference sequence). Trimming shortened V by 5 bases and J by 5 bases, and 15 bases separated the two germline ends. The CDR3 DNA reads as TGCAGTGCTTACGGCCAGGGGAATACTGAAGCTTTCTTT. Residues: CSAYGQGNTEAFF.